These T cell receptor beta chains were read from a single sample in a study of sequential checkpoint blockade in melanoma. Assay used: immunoSEQ multiplex PCR; TCRdb lists only in-frame clones, some missing. The table includes 5,000 to 6,000 clones, about 30% detected once. The input for sequencing was tumor tissue (inferred from file names), taken from a patient given nivolumab and ipilimumab in sequence. The receptors shown here come from a human donor with melanoma. CDR3s include the opening cysteine and the closing phenylalanine or tryptophan. A D gene is named only where the DNA matches it firmly. For some rows the clone size is stated as once, few or many, or as a class when expanded; others skip it.

TRBV11-3,TRBD1,TRBJ1-2,NA,14,CASTIGQAEYGYTF,TGTGCCAGCACCATAGGACAGGCCGAGTATGGCTACACCTTC
TRBV16,TRBD1,TRBJ2-7,few,10,CARDSYEQYF,TGTGCTAGGGACAGCTACGAGCAGTACTTC
TRBV6-8,NA,TRBJ1-2,NA,14,CAISGGRPNYGYTF,TGTGCCATCAGTGGCGGCAGGCCCAACTATGGCTACACCTTC
TRBV7-2,NA,TRBJ2-3,NA,13,CASRTASADTQYF,TGTGCCAGCAGGACTGCGTCCGCAGATACGCAGTATTTT
TRBV25-1,NA,TRBJ1-2,NA,14,CASSEGWGVNGYTF,TGTGCCAGCAGTGAAGGTTGGGGAGTGAACGGCTACACCTTC
TRBV11-3,NA,TRBJ2-4,NA,18,CASSSRDGPRLGSNIQYF,TGTGCCAGCAGCTCTCGGGACGGCCCCCGACTAGGTTCGAACATTCAGTACTTC
TRBV6-1,TRBD2,TRBJ2-5,few,17,CASSEPAGGFKQETQYF,TGTGCCAGCAGTGAACCAGCGGGGGGATTTAAACAAGAGACCCAGTACTTC
TRBV11-3,TRBD2,TRBJ2-1,large,20,CASSLRGLTGGEETYNEQFF,TGTGCCAGCAGCTTAAGGGGGTTGACGGGAGGGGAAGAAACCTACAATGAGCAGTTCTTC
TRBV11-3,TRBD1,TRBJ2-1,many,15,CASSSRGQADNEQFF,TGTGCCAGCAGCAGCCGGGGACAGGCTGACAATGAGCAGTTCTTC
TRBV28,NA,TRBJ2-6,NA,12,CASSAGANVLTF,TGTGCCAGTAGTGCTGGGGCCAACGTCCTGACTTTC
TRBV28,NA,TRBJ2-4,NA,15,CASSLIAVGKNIQYF,TGTGCCAGCAGTTTAATAGCGGTGGGGAAAAACATTCAGTACTTC
TRBV19,NA,TRBJ2-7,NA,13,CASSRGRGYEQYF,TGTGCCAGTAGCCGAGGCAGGGGCTACGAGCAGTACTTC
TRBV5-1,NA,TRBJ2-3,NA,16,CASSTGTDDFTDTQYF,TGCGCCAGCAGCACCGGGACTGATGACTTTACAGATACGCAGTATTTT
TRBV28,NA,TRBJ2-6,NA,15,CASTFRGSGANVLTF,TGTGCCAGCACCTTCAGGGGCTCTGGGGCCAACGTCCTGACTTTC
TRBV25-1,NA,TRBJ2-3,NA,14,CASSERIATDTQYF,TGTGCCAGCAGTGAGCGGATAGCCACAGATACGCAGTATTTT
TRBV11-3,NA,TRBJ1-3,many,16,CASSLLRDSSGNTIYF,TGTGCCAGCAGCTTGTTAAGGGATTCCTCTGGAAACACCATATATTTT
TRBV19,NA,TRBJ2-5,NA,17,CASSLGRGGGVMETQYF,TGTGCCAGTAGTCTCGGACGGGGTGGGGGTGTGATGGAGACCCAGTACTTC
TRBV9,NA,TRBJ2-2,medium-sized,12,CASSRNTGELFF,TGTGCCAGCTCCCGGAACACCGGGGAGCTGTTTTTT
TRBV11-3,TRBD2,TRBJ2-7,few,15,CASSHGTSGTREQYF,TGTGCCAGCAGCCACGGGACTAGCGGTACGAGGGAGCAGTACTTC
TRBV9,NA,TRBJ1-2,NA,14,CASSVQGNPYGYTF,TGTGCCAGCAGCGTCCAGGGGAACCCCTATGGCTACACCTTC
TRBV19,TRBD1,TRBJ2-4,NA,18,CASSSGTGAQRAKNIQYF,TGTGCCAGTAGTTCCGGGACAGGCGCCCAAAGAGCCAAAAACATTCAGTACTTC
TRBV15,TRBD1,TRBJ1-1,NA,16,CATSGNRGRKGAEAFF,TGTGCCACCAGCGGAAACAGGGGCCGAAAAGGCGCTGAAGCTTTCTTT
TRBV5-1,TRBD2,TRBJ2-2,NA,16,CASSAYSGLNTGELFF,TGCGCCAGCAGCGCCTATAGCGGGCTGAACACCGGGGAGCTGTTTTTT
TRBV10-2,NA,TRBJ1-1,few,12,CASTAGSTEAFF,TGCGCCAGCACTGCCGGGAGCACTGAAGCTTTCTTT
TRBV16,NA,TRBJ2-7,NA,14,CASSQSGDHYEQYF,TGTGCCAGCAGCCAATCCGGGGACCACTACGAGCAGTACTTC
TRBV6-8,TRBD2,TRBJ2-1,few,17,CASRTIRTSEAYNEQFF,TGTGCCAGCAGGACTATTAGGACTAGCGAGGCCTACAATGAGCAGTTCTTC
TRBV11-3,TRBD1,TRBJ2-2,few,16,CASSLKGGANTGELFF,TGTGCCAGCAGCTTGAAAGGGGGCGCGAACACCGGGGAGCTGTTTTTT
TRBV6-8,NA,TRBJ1-5,large,13,CASSIQENQPQHF,TGTGCCAGCAGTATACAGGAGAATCAGCCCCAGCATTTT
TRBV10-2,NA,TRBJ1-4,NA,13,CASAFQRVEKLFF,TGCGCCAGCGCCTTCCAGAGGGTTGAAAAACTGTTTTTT
TRBV18,NA,TRBJ1-4,NA,13,CASSRTENEKLFF,TGTGCCAGCTCGAGGACGGAAAATGAAAAACTGTTTTTT
TRBV5-1,NA,TRBJ1-2,NA,16,CASSQERLQGFYGYTF,TGCGCCAGCAGCCAAGAACGCCTGCAAGGATTCTATGGCTACACCTTC
TRBV11-3,TRBD1,TRBJ2-5,many,15,CASSLSGQGQETQYF,TGTGCCAGCAGTTTATCGGGACAGGGGCAAGAGACCCAGTACTTC
TRBV15,NA,TRBJ1-4,few,16,CATSRDAGSTNEKLFF,TGTGCCACCAGCAGAGACGCTGGTTCAACTAATGAAAAACTGTTTTTT
TRBV19,NA,TRBJ2-3,NA,17,CASSSGGTSKFTDTQYF,TGTGCCAGTAGTTCCGGCGGGACCTCGAAGTTCACAGATACGCAGTATTTT
TRBV5-1,TRBD2,TRBJ2-3,NA,16,CASSAGLAGERVTQYF,TGCGCCAGCAGCGCGGGGCTAGCGGGAGAAAGGGTTACGCAGTATTTT
TRBV19,TRBD2,TRBJ2-3,NA,17,CASSTAGGVLEGGRLYF,TGTGCCAGTAGTACGGCAGGAGGGGTGTTGGAGGGCGGGAGGCTGTATTTT
TRBV7-6,TRBD2,TRBJ2-5,NA,14,CASSLREGQETQYF,TGTGCCAGCAGCTTACGGGAGGGCCAAGAGACCCAGTACTTC
TRBV6-8,NA,TRBJ2-3,few,18,CASSLEATRPPSTDTQYF,TGTGCCAGCAGTTTGGAGGCAACCAGACCTCCTAGCACAGATACGCAGTATTTT
TRBV11-3,NA,TRBJ1-5,few,16,CASSSFGGGSNQPQHF,TGTGCCAGCAGCTCCTTCGGGGGTGGAAGCAATCAGCCCCAGCATTTT
TRBV10-3,NA,TRBJ2-7,few,14,CAISEGLTTYEQYF,TGTGCCATCAGTGAGGGGCTAACTACCTACGAGCAGTACTTC
TRBV10-2,NA,TRBJ1-4,NA,15,CASSEFRTVNEKLFF,TGCGCCAGCAGTGAGTTCAGGACGGTAAATGAAAAACTGTTTTTT
TRBV1,NA,TRBJ2-5,few,14,CASSQAGRGETQYF,TGCGCCAGCAGCCAAGCGGGCCGCGGAGAGACCCAGTACTTC
TRBV6-8,NA,TRBJ2-3,NA,14,CASSRPASTDTQYF,TGTGCCAGCAGTCGCCCCGCTAGCACAGATACGCAGTATTTT
TRBV15,TRBD2,TRBJ2-3,NA,17,CATSRDRLAGATDTQYF,TGTGCCACCAGCAGAGATCGGCTAGCGGGGGCCACAGATACGCAGTATTTT
TRBV18,TRBD1,TRBJ1-2,once,15,CASSPGQGAYYGYTF,TGTGCCAGCTCACCTGGACAGGGGGCATACTATGGCTACACCTTC
TRBV25-1,TRBD1,TRBJ2-2,NA,16,CASSEGDRGRTGELFF,TGTGCCAGCAGTGAAGGGGACAGGGGGCGAACCGGGGAGCTGTTTTTT